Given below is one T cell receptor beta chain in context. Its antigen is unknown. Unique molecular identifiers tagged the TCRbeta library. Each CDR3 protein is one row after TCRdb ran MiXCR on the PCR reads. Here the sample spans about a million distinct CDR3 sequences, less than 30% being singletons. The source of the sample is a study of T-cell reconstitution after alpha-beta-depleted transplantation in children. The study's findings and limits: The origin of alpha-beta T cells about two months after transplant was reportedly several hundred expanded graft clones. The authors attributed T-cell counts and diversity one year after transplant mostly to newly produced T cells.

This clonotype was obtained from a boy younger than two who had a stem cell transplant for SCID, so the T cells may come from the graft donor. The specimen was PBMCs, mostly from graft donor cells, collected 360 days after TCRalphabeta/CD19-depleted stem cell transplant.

The CDR3 bases are TGCAGCGTTGCATGGGTTGGCAAGAACACTGAAGCTTTCTTT. This sequence encodes CSVAWVGKNTEAFF. The gene calls are TRBV29-1 and TRBJ1-1, with unresolved D. The V end was cut by 4 bases, the J end by 1 base, with 13 bases between. This CDR3 has 14 amino acids. Germline V gene data show CDR1 as SQVTM and CDR2 as ANQGSEA.